This entry lists 23 T cell receptor beta chains sequenced from one sample in a study of blood T cell repertoires in COVID-19. Assay used: immunoSEQ multiplex PCR; TCRdb lists only in-frame clones, some missing. Of 200,000 to 250,000 clones in the sample, 75% to 90% were seen once. The sequenced sample was peripheral blood. These TCRs come from a human donor in a cohort sampled during active COVID-19.

V gene TRBV19 combines with J gene TRBJ1-1; 7 bases are shared with TRBD1. Trimming at V came to 4 bases and at J to 0 bases, leaving 5 bases not matched to a gene. From germline, CDR1 is LNHDA and CDR2 SQIVND (reference sequence). This CDR3 comprises 15 residues. This CDR3 is CASSTYRGMNTEAFF. CDR3 in DNA: TGTGCCAGTAGTACCTACAGGGGAATGAACACTGAAGCTTTCTTT.

This clone has a handful of counts. This chain joins TRBV9 and TRBJ2-1; TRBD2 matches at 10 bases. J lost 6 bases, V lost 0 bases, and 6 bases had no gene match. Germline V gene sequence: CDR1 SGDLS, CDR2 YYNGEE. CDR3 length: 16 residues. CDR3: CASSVGVLAGANEQFF. Written as DNA, the CDR3 is TGTGCCAGCAGCGTAGGGGTGCTAGCGGGAGCCAATGAGCAGTTCTTC.

The chain joins TRBV19 to TRBJ2-7; D is possibly TRBD2 (6 bases). Germline CDR1 reads LNHDA; CDR2 reads SQIVND (reference sequence). This CDR3 is built from 16 residues. Trimming removed 4 bases at V and 0 bases at J, with 16 bases between. The CDR3 here is CASSRGPTSYSYEQYF. The DNA for the CDR3 is TGTGCCAGTAGTAGGGGACCGACTAGTTACTCCTACGAGCAGTACTTC.

The chain joins TRBV5-6 to TRBJ2-4; 7 positions agree with TRBD2. V was pared by 6 bases and J by 4 bases, with 7 bases of the junction left unmatched. CDR1 SGHDT and CDR2 YYEEEE come from the germline V gene. This CDR3 is 14 amino acids long. The CDR3, as DNA: TGTGCCAGCACCGGGCTAGCGGAGAAAAACATTCAGTACTTC. It translates to CASTGLAEKNIQYF.

The chain employs TRBV6-5 and TRBJ2-7; 10 bases map to TRBD1. The germline V gene encodes CDR1 MNHEY and CDR2 SVGAGI. V lost 2 bases to trimming and J lost 6 bases; unmatched junction nucleotides: 7. This CDR3 is 15 amino acids long. Written as DNA, the CDR3 is TGTGCCAGCAGTTACCCGGGACAGGGGACTGGCGAGCAGTACTTC. Translation: CASSYPGQGTGEQYF.

The chain employs TRBV2 and TRBJ2-7; 16 bases align to TRBD2. V gave up 8 bases and J gave up 0 bases; unmatched junction bases: 7. Germline CDR1 reads SNHLY; CDR2 reads FYNNEI. This CDR3 comprises 17 residues. The CDR3 spells CASFGGLAGGPSYEQYF. The CDR3 DNA reads TGTGCCAGCTTTGGGGGACTAGCGGGAGGGCCCTCCTACGAGCAGTACTTC.

The chain links TRBV27 to TRBJ2-7; 8 bases are shared with TRBD1. Germline CDR1 and CDR2: MNHEY and SMNVEV (reference sequence). Germline trimming cut 5 bases from V and 1 base from J; bases unmatched to any gene: 10. The CDR3 sequence is 16 residues long. The CDR3 loop is CASSPDPGQASYEQYF. The CDR3 nucleotides read TGTGCCAGCAGTCCCGATCCGGGACAGGCATCCTACGAGCAGTACTTC.

DNA of the CDR3: TGTGCCAGCAGCTTAGCGGCGGGTTGGAATCAGCCCCAGCATTTT. Amino acids: CASSLAAGWNQPQHF. The V call is TRBV7-6, the J call TRBJ1-5; no clear D. Germline CDR1 SGHVS, CDR2 FNYEAQ. Trimming removed 0 bases at V and 4 bases at J, with 10 bases between. The CDR3 totals 15 residues.

This clone was observed a single time. The genes are TRBV2 and TRBJ2-3, with D unclear. The CDR3 consists of 13 residues. The V end was cut by 7 bases, the J end by 4 bases, with 12 bases between. CDR1 is SNHLY and CDR2 is FYNNEI in the germline V gene. CDR3 residues: CASMARWADTQYF. The CDR3 coding sequence is TGTGCCAGCATGGCTAGATGGGCAGATACGCAGTATTTT.

The V and J genes are TRBV3-1 (or the pseudogene TRBV3-2) and TRBJ2-6, with D possibly TRBD1 on 6 matching bases. V was trimmed by 4 bases and J by 0 bases, leaving 16 bases between them. The CDR3 is 18 amino acids. Germline V gene lookup returns CDR1 LGHDT and CDR2 YNNKEL (reference sequence). Here the CDR3 DNA reads TGTGCCAGCAGCCCACAGGGATTACCACACTCTGGGGCCAACGTCCTGACTTTC. This translates into CASSPQGLPHSGANVLTF.

The chain employs TRBV25-1 and TRBJ2-7; maybe TRBD2 (5 bases). The ends were cut back, 4 bases at V and 3 bases at J, with 7 bases in the middle. CDR1 is MGHDK and CDR2 is SYGVNS in the germline V gene. The CDR3 is 12 residues long. The CDR3 loop reads CASSGTGYEQYF. In nucleotides, the CDR3 is TGTGCCAGCAGTGGGACTGGCTACGAGCAGTACTTC.

The V gene is TRBV7-9, the J gene TRBJ1-5; TRBD1 matches at 8 bases. This CDR3 region has 19 residues. Germline V gene lookup returns CDR1 SEHNR and CDR2 FQNEAQ (reference sequence). V trimming: 1 base; J trimming: 2 bases; junction bases outside the gene matches: 13. For the CDR3, the DNA is TGTGCCAGCAGCTTAGTGGGGAAGAGACAGGGGAATGGCAATCAGCCCCAGCATTTT. Translation gives CASSLVGKRQGNGNQPQHF.

This clone has only one observation. The gene calls are TRBV7-3 and TRBJ2-7; possibly TRBD2 for D (5 bases). CDR1 and CDR2 (germline): SGHTA, FQGTGA. The CDR3 has 15 amino acids. Trimming took off 1 base at V and 2 bases at J, with 12 bases between the two ends. The CDR3 sequence: CASSLKASPAYEQYF. As DNA, the CDR3 is TGTGCCAGCAGCTTAAAGGCTAGCCCGGCCTACGAGCAGTACTTC.

The chain employs TRBV28 and TRBJ1-4; 9 bases agree with TRBD1. Germline V CDR1 and CDR2: MDHEN, SYDVKM. The J segment lost 7 bases and the V segment lost 7 bases, leaving 7 bases of the junction unmatched. There are 14 residues in the CDR3. CDR3: CASTLQGAGEKLFF. The CDR3 DNA sequence: TGTGCCAGCACTCTACAGGGGGCGGGTGAAAAACTGTTTTTT.

J is TRBJ1-6 and V is TRBV19; a possible D gene is TRBD1 (6 bases). In germline, CDR1 is LNHDA, CDR2 SQIVND (reference sequence). Trimming removed 0 bases at V and 10 bases at J, with 10 bases between. The CDR3 consists of 14 residues. CDR3 sequence: CASSIEGAGSPLHF. CDR3 nucleotides: TGTGCCAGTAGTATAGAGGGGGCTGGATCACCCCTCCACTTT.

The V gene is TRBV28, the J gene TRBJ1-5; D may be TRBD1 (6 bases). Trimming removed 3 bases at V and 1 base at J, with 16 bases between. The length of the CDR3 is 17 residues. Germline CDR1 is MDHEN and CDR2 is SYDVKM. The CDR3 reads CASSFMRGARSNQPQHF. The CDR3 nucleotides are TGTGCCAGCAGTTTTATGCGGGGGGCACGGAGCAATCAGCCCCAGCATTTT. The entire variable domain, with the rest obtained from reference TRBV28 and TRBJ1-5, is as follows: DVKVTQSSRYLVKRTGEKVFLECVQDMDHENMFWYRQDPGLGLRLIYFSYDVKMKEKGDIPEGYSVSREKKERFSLILESASTNQTSMYLCASSFMRGARSNQPQHFGDGTRLSIL.

This CDR3 reads CASGTPGLPNTGELFF. In nucleotides, the CDR3 is TGTGCCAGCGGAACACCGGGACTACCGAACACCGGGGAGCTGTTTTTT. V usage is TRBV28 and J usage is TRBJ2-2; 7 nucleotides agree with TRBD2. Germline values: CDR1 MDHEN, CDR2 SYDVKM. This CDR3 spans 16 amino acids. Trimming took 8 bases from V and 0 from J; bases not matched to a gene: 9.

The J gene is TRBJ1-1, the V gene TRBV9, with 9 positions matching TRBD1. Germline CDR1 is SGDLS and CDR2 is YYNGEE. The CDR3 contains 16 residues. V was clipped by 4 bases and J by 1 base; unmatched bases: 8. This CDR3 is CASSKGTGWKNTEAFF. The CDR3 coding sequence is TGTGCCAGCAGCAAGGGGACAGGGTGGAAGAACACTGAAGCTTTCTTT.

This clone was observed a single time. The genes are TRBV5-6 and TRBJ1-2; no clear D. Germline V CDR1 and CDR2: SGHDT, YYEEEE. The CDR3 consists of 15 residues. V was trimmed by 3 bases and J by 0 bases, leaving 12 bases between them. The CDR3 reads CASSSPSTANYGYTF. The CDR3 DNA sequence: TGTGCCAGCAGCTCCCCGTCCACAGCTAACTATGGCTACACCTTC.

This clone came up a few times. This chain connects TRBV13 to TRBJ2-7; TRBD1 is a possible D gene (6 bases). Per germline, CDR1 PRHDT and CDR2 FYEKMQ (reference sequence). Trimming stripped 5 bases from V and 3 bases from J, with 11 bases between. This CDR3 comprises 13 residues. The chain's CDR3 is CASSRADSYEQYF. CDR3 bases: TGTGCCAGCAGCCGCGCGGACAGCTACGAGCAGTACTTC.

This chain links TRBV27 with TRBJ2-3; maybe TRBD2 (5 bases). V was trimmed by 7 bases and J by 4 bases, leaving 21 bases between them. The germline CDR1 and CDR2 sequences are MNHEY and SMNVEV (reference sequence). CDR3 size: 16 residues. The CDR3 region has the DNA TGTGCCAGCAACTTTCTAGCTTCGAGTGTCGCAGATACGCAGTATTTT. It is translated as CASNFLASSVADTQYF.

The V call is TRBV28, the J call TRBJ1-2; D is undetermined. V was trimmed by 6 bases and J by 2 bases, leaving 10 bases between them. Germline V CDR1 and CDR2: MDHEN, SYDVKM. The CDR3 spans 13 residues. For the CDR3, the DNA is TGTGCCAGCAGATCGGTGAACAACTATGGCTACACCTTC. Amino acid sequence: CASRSVNNYGYTF.

The chain joins TRBV6-2 or TRBV6-3 to TRBJ1-1; D unclear. V lost 6 bases to trimming and J lost 6 bases, with 26 bases between them. In germline, CDR1 is MNHEY, CDR2 SVGEGT. This CDR3 contains 17 residues. CDR3 residues: CASSIRQSLPTVAEAFF. CDR3 nucleotide sequence: TGTGCCAGCAGCATCAGACAATCGCTTCCTACCGTCGCTGAAGCTTTCTTT.